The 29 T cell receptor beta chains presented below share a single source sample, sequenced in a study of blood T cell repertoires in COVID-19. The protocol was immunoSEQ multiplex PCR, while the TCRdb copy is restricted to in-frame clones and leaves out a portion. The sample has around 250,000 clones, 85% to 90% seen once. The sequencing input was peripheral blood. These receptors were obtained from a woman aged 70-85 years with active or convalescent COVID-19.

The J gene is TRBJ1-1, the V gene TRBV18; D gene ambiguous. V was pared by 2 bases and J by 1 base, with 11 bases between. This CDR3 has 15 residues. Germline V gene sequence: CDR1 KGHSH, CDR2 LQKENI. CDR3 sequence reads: CASSPFHGENTEAFF. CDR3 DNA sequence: TGTGCCAGCTCACCATTCCACGGAGAGAACACTGAAGCTTTCTTT. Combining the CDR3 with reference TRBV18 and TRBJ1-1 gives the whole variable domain NAGVMQNPRHLVRRRGQEARLRCSPMKGHSHVYWYRQLPEEGLKFMVYLQKENIIDESGMPKERFSAEFPKEGPSILRIQQVVRGDSAAYFCASSPFHGENTEAFFGQGTRLTVV.

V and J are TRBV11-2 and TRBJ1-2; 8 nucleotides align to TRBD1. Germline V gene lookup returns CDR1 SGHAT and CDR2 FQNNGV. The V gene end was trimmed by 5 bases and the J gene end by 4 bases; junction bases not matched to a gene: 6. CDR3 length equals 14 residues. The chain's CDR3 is CASSPGQGVYGYTF. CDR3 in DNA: TGTGCCAGCAGCCCCGGACAGGGTGTCTATGGCTACACCTTC.

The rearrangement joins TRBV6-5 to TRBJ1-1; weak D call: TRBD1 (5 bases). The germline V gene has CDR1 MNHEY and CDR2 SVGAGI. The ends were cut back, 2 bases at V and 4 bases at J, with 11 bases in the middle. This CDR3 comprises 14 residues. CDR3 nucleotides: TGTGCCAGCAGTTACGGTCCAGGGCGCACTGAAGCTTTCTTT. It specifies CASSYGPGRTEAFF.

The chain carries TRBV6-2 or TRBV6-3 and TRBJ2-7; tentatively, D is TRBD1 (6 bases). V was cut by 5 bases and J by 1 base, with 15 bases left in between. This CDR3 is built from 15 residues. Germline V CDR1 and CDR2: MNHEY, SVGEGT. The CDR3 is CASSIAGEGSYEQYF. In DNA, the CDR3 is TGTGCCAGCAGTATAGCAGGGGAAGGGTCCTACGAGCAGTACTTC.

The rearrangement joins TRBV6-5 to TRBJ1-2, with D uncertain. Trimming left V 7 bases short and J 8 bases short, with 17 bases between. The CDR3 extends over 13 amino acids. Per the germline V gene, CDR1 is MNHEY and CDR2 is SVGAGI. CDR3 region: CASTYLGASGYTF. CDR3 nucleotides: TGTGCCAGCACCTATTTAGGAGCTAGCGGCTACACCTTC.

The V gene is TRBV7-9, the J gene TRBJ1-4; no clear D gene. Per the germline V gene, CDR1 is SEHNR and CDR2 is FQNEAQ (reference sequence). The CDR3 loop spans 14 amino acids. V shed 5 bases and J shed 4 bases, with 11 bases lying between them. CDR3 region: CASSPAYVNEKLFF. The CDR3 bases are TGTGCCAGCAGCCCAGCGTACGTTAATGAAAAACTGTTTTTT.

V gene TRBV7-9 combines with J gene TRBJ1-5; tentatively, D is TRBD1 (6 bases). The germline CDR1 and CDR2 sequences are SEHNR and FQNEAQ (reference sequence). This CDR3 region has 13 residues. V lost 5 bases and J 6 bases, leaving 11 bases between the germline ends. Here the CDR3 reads CASSPQGGQPQHF. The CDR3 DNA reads TGTGCCAGCAGCCCCCAAGGGGGTCAGCCCCAGCATTTT. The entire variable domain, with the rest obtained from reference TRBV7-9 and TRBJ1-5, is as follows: DTGVSQNPRHKITKRGQNVTFRCDPISEHNRLYWYRQTLGQGPEFLTYFQNEAQLEKSRLLSDRFSAERPKGSFSTLEIQRTEQGDSAMYLCASSPQGGQPQHFGDGTRLSIL.

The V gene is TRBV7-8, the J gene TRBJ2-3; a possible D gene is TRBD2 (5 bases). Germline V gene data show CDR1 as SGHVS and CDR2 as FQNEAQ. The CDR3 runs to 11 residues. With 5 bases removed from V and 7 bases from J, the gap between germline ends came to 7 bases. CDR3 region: CASSPSNTQYF. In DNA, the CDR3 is TGTGCCAGCAGCCCTAGCAATACGCAGTATTTT.

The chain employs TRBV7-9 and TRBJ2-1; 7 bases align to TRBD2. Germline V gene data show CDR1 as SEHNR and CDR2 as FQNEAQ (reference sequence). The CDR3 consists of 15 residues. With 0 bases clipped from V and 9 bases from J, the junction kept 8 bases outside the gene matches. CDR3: CASSLAGLVVGEQFF. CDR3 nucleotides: TGTGCCAGCAGCTTAGCAGGACTAGTAGTTGGTGAGCAGTTCTTC.

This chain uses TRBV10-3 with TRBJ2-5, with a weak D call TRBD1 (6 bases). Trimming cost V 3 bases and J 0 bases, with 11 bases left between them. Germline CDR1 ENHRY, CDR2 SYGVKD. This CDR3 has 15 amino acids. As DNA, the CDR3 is TGTGCCATCAGTGAACCTGGACAGTACCAAGAGACCCAGTACTTC. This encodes CAISEPGQYQETQYF.

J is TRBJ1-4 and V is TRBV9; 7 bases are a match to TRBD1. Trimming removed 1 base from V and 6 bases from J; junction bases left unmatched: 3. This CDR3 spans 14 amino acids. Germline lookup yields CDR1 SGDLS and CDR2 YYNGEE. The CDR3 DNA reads TGTGCCAGCAGCGTATCAGGGGGTTATGAAAAACTGTTTTTT. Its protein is CASSVSGGYEKLFF.

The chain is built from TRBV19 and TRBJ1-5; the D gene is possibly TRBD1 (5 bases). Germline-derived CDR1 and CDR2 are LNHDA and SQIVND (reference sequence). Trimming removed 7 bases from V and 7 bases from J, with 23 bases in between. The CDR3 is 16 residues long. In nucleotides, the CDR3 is TGTGCCAGTACTCTAGGACATTCGGGTTTTTCGCAGCCCCAGCATTTT. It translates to CASTLGHSGFSQPQHF.

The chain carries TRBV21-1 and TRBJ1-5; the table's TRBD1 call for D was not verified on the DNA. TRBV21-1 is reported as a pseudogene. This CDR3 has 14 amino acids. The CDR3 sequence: CASMGLDGNQPQHF. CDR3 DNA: TGTGCCAGCATGGGGCTGGATGGCAATCAGCCCCAGCATTTT.

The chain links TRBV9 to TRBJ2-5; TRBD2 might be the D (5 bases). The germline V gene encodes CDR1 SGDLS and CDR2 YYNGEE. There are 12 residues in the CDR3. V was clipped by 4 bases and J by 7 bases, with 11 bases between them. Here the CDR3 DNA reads TGTGCCAGCAGCCCTTGGGGAGCGACCCAGTACTTC. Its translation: CASSPWGATQYF.

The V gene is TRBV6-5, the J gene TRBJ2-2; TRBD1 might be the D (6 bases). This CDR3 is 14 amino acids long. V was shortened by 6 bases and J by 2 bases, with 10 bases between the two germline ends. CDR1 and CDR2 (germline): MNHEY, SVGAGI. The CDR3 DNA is TGTGCCAGCAGCAAGGGACACAACACCGGGGAGCTGTTTTTT. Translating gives CASSKGHNTGELFF.

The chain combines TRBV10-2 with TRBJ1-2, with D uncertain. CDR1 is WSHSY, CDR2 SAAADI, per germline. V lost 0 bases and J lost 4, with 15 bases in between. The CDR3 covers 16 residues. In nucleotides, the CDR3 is TGCGCCAGCAGTGAGTCCAAATGGAGAGAAGTCTATGGCTACACCTTC. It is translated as CASSESKWREVYGYTF.

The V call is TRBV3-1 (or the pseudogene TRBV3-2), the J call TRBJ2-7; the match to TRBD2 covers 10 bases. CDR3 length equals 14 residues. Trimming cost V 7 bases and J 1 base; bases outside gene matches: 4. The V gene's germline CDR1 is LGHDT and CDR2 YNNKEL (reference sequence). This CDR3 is CASTRSGGSYEQYF. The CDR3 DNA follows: TGTGCCAGCACCCGTAGCGGGGGGTCCTACGAGCAGTACTTC.

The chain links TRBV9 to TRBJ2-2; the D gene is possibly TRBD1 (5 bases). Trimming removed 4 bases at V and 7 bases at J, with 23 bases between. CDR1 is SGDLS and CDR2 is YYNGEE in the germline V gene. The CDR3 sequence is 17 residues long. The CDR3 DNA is TGTGCCAGCAGCCAACCTAGGGGTGTGGGCCCCAGCGGGGAGCTGTTTTTT. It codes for CASSQPRGVGPSGELFF.

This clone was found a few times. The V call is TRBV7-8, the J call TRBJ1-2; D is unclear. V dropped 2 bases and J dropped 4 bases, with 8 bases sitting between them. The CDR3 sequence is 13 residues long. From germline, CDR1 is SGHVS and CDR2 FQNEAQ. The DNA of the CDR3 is TGTGCCAGCAGCTTAAGGGAGGGCTATGGCTACACCTTC. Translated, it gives CASSLREGYGYTF. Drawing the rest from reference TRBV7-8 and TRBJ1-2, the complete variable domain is GAGVSQSPRYKVAKRGQDVALRCDPISGHVSLFWYQQALGQGPEFLTYFQNEAQLDKSGLPSDRFFAERPEGSVSTLKIQRTQQEDSAVYLCASSLREGYGYTFGSGTRLTVV.

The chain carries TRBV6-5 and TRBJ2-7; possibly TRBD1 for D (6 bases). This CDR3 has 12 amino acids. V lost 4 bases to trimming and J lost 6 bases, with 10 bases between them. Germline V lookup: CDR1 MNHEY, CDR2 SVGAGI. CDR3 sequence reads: CASSSAGAEQYF. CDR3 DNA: TGTGCCAGCAGTTCGGCAGGGGCCGAGCAGTACTTC.

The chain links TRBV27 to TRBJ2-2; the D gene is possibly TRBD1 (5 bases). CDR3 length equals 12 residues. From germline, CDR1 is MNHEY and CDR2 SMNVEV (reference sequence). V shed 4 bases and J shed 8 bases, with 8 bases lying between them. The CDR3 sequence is CASSYPGGELFF. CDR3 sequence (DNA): TGTGCCAGCAGTTATCCAGGGGGGGAGCTGTTTTTT.

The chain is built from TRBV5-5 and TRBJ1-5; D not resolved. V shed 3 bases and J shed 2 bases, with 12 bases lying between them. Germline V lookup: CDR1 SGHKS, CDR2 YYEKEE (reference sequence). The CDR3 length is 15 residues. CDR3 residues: CASSSGPRGNQPQHF. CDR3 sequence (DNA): TGTGCCAGCAGCTCGGGCCCGAGGGGCAATCAGCCCCAGCATTTT.

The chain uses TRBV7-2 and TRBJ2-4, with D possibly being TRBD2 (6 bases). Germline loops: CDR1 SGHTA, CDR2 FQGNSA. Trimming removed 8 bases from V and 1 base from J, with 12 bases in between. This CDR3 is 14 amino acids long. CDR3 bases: TGTGCCAGCGCCCGCCGGGGGGCCAAAAACATTCAGTACTTC. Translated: CASARRGAKNIQYF.

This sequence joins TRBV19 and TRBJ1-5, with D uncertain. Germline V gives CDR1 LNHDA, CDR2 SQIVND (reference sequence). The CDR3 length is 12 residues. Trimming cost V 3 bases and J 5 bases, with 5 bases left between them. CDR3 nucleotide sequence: TGTGCCAGTAGTATCCTGTATCAGCCCCAGCATTTT. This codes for CASSILYQPQHF.

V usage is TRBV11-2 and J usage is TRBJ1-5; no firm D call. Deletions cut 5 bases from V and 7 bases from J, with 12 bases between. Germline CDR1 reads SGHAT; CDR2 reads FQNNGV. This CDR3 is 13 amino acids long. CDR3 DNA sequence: TGTGCCAGCAGCAAAGGAGGAGGACAGCCCCAGCATTTT. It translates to CASSKGGGQPQHF.

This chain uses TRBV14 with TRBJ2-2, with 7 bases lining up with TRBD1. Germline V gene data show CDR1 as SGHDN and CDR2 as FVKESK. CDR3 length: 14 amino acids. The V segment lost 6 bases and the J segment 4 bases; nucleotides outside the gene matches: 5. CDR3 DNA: TGTGCCAGCAGACACAACAGGGGCACCGGGGAGCTGTTTTTT. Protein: CASRHNRGTGELFF.

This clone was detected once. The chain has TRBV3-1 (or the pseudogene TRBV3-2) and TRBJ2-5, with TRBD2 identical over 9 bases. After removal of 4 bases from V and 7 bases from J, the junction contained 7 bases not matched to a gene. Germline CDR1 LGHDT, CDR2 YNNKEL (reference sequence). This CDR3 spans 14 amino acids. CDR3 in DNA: TGTGCCAGCAGCCTAGCGGGGGTACAGGGGACCCAGTACTTC. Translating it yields CASSLAGVQGTQYF.

The CDR3 sequence: CASSEEGRNTEAFF. The CDR3 DNA reads TGCGCCAGCAGTGAGGAGGGTCGGAACACTGAAGCTTTCTTT. The chain carries TRBV10-1 and TRBJ1-1; D is unresolved. Per germline, CDR1 WNHNN and CDR2 SYGVQD (reference sequence). V was pared by 2 bases and J by 1 base, with 8 bases between. The CDR3 sequence is 14 residues long.

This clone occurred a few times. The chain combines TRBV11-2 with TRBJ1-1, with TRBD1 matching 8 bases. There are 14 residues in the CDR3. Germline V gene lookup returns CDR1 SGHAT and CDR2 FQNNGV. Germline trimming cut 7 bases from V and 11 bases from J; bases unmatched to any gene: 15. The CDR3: CASTQTGGNSGAFF. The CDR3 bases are TGTGCCAGCACCCAAACAGGGGGGAACTCTGGGGCTTTCTTT.